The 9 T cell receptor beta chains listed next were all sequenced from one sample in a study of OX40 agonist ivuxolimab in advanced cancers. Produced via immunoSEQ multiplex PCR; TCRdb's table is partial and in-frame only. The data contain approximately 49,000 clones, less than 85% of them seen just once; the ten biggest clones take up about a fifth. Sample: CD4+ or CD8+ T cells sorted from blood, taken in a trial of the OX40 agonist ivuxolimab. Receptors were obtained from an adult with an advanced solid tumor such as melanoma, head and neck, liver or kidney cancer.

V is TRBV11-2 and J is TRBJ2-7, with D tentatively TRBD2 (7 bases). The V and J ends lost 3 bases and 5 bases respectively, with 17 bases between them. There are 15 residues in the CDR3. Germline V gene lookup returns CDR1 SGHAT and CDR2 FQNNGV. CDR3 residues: CASSFEGGLLHEQYF. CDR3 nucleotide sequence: TGTGCCAGCAGCTTCGAGGGGGGGCTTCTACACGAGCAGTACTTC. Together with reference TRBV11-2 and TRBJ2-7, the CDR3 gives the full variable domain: EAGVAQSPRYKIIEKRQSVAFWCNPISGHATLYWYQQILGQGPKLLIQFQNNGVVDDSQLPKDRFSAERLKGVDSTLKIQPAKLEDSAVYLCASSFEGGLLHEQYFGPGTRLTVT.

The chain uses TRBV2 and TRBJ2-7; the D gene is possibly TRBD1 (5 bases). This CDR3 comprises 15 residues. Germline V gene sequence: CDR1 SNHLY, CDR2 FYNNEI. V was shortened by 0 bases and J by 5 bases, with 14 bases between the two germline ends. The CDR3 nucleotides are TGTGCCAGCAGTGAAGCGCCAGGGAAAACCCACGAGCAGTACTTC. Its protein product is CASSEAPGKTHEQYF.

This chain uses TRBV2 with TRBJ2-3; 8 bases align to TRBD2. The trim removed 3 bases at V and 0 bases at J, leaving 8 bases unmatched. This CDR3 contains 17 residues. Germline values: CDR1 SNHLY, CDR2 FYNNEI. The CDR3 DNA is TGTGCCAGCAGTGATTTTAGCGGGGCTACTAGCACAGATACGCAGTATTTT. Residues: CASSDFSGATSTDTQYF.

CDR3 region: CATIGQGHEQYV. The CDR3 DNA reads TGTGCCACCATCGGACAGGGCCACGAGCAGTACGTC. This chain joins TRBV7-6 and TRBJ2-7; 8 nucleotides line up with TRBD1. Germline V CDR1 and CDR2: SGHVS, FNYEAQ. CDR3 length: 12 residues. Trimming removed 10 bases from V and 5 bases from J; junction bases left unmatched: 7.

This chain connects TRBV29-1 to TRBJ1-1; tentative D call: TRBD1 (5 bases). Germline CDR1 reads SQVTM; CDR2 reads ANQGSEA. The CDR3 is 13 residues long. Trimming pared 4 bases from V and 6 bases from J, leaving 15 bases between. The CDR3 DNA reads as TGCAGCGTTGTATTCGGGGGAACCCCTGAAGCTTTCTTT. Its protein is CSVVFGGTPEAFF.

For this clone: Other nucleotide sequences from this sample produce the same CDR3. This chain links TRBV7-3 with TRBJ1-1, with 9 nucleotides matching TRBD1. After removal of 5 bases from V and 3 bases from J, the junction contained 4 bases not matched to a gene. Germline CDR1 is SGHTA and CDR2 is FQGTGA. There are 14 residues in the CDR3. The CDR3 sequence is CASSSGQGHTEAFF. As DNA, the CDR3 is TGTGCCAGCAGCAGTGGACAGGGGCACACTGAAGCTTTCTTT.

The CDR3 coding sequence is TGTGCCAGTAGTATCGAGGGGCAGGGGGACTATGGCTACACCTTC. The encoded protein is CASSIEGQGDYGYTF. The gene calls are TRBV19 and TRBJ1-2; 7 nucleotides align to TRBD1. J gave up 3 bases and V 3 bases, and 7 bases lay outside the gene matches. Germline V gene sequence: CDR1 LNHDA, CDR2 SQIVND (reference sequence). The CDR3 consists of 15 residues.

DNA for the CDR3: TGTGCCAGCAGCTTAGCTGTCAATCAGCCCCAGCATTTT. Encoded protein: CASSLAVNQPQHF. The chain couples TRBV7-8 to TRBJ1-5; no definite D call. Germline CDR1 is SGHVS and CDR2 is FQNEAQ. CDR3 length: 13 amino acids. Trimming pared 0 bases from V and 3 bases from J, leaving 3 bases between.

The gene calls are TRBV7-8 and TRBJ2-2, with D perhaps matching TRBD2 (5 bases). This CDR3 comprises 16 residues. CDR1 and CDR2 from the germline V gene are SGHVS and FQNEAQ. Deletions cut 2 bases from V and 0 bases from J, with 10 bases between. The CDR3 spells CASSLNRGPNTGELFF. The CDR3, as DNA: TGTGCCAGCAGCTTAAATCGGGGTCCGAACACCGGGGAGCTGTTTTTT.